Below, one TCR beta chain is given with its context. The entry originates in a study of identifying expanded T cells in peripheral blood. The protocol was immunoSEQ multiplex PCR, while the TCRdb copy is restricted to in-frame clones and leaves out a portion. The table lists 50,000 to 60,000 clones, 82% of them singletons. Healthy donors had no documented immune events, such as infections, while sampled. This clonotype was sampled from a person between 18 and 70 years old in good health. Sample: blood.

CDR3 coding DNA: TGTGCCAGCAGCCGCCAGTCGCAAAACAATGAGCAGTTCTTC. It specifies CASSRQSQNNEQFF. This chain connects TRBV6-1 to TRBJ2-1; D gene ambiguous. Germline V CDR1 and CDR2: MNHNS, SASEGT. This CDR3 region has 14 residues. V was clipped by 6 bases and J by 5 bases, with 14 bases between them.